These T cell receptor beta chains were read from a single sample in a study of blood T cell repertoires in COVID-19. Assay: immunoSEQ multiplex PCR; the TCRdb copy retains only in-frame clones and omits some. The sample lists some 220,000 clones; 75% to 90% were seen once. The specimen sequenced was PBMCs or T cells enriched from blood (not recorded which). These receptors all come from a woman in her 40s with acute COVID-19. Each CDR3 is given with its conserved first and last residue. The order of the fields is D gene, V gene, clone size, J gene, CDR3 protein, CDR3 DNA. D genes are given only for firm matches. Clone size is shown for a subset of rows, as once, few, many or a class of expanded clone.

>TRBD1|TRBV9|NA|TRBJ1-1
CASSPWTGRGTEAFF
TGTGCCAGCAGCCCTTGGACAGGGAGGGGCACTGAAGCTTTCTTT
>NA|TRBV29-1|once|TRBJ1-1
CSVAWSTEAFF
TGCAGCGTTGCCTGGAGTACTGAAGCTTTCTTT
>NA|TRBV6-5|NA|TRBJ1-2
CASSPTIDGYTF
TGTGCCAGCAGCCCAACGATAGATGGCTACACCTTC
>NA|TRBV7-6|NA|TRBJ1-3
CASSSGEGNTIYF
TGTGCCAGCAGCTCGGGTGAAGGAAACACCATATATTTT
>TRBD1|TRBV2|NA|TRBJ1-4
CASSATGSLEKLFF
TGTGCCAGCAGCGCGACAGGGAGTCTTGAAAAACTGTTTTTT
>NA|TRBV7-2|NA|TRBJ1-6
CASSRRGSADSPLHF
TGTGCCAGCAGCCGTCGGGGATCAGCGGATTCACCCCTCCACTTT
>TRBD2|TRBV5-1|NA|TRBJ2-3
CASSLVSGGATDTQYF
TGCGCCAGCAGCTTGGTTAGCGGGGGGGCAACAGATACGCAGTATTTT
>NA|TRBV2|NA|TRBJ2-1
CASSDTGVVRDEQFF
TGTGCCAGCAGCGACACGGGGGTCGTTCGGGATGAGCAGTTCTTC
>NA|TRBV2|NA|TRBJ1-6
CASLNLSGDLHF
TGTGCCAGCTTGAACCTCTCGGGGGACCTCCACTTT
>TRBD1|TRBV6-5|NA|TRBJ1-3
CASSRGPRNTIYF
TGTGCCAGCAGTAGGGGGCCGAGGAACACCATATATTTT
>NA|TRBV27|once|TRBJ2-5
CASRLAVQETQYF
TGTGCCAGCAGGCTAGCCGTCCAAGAGACCCAGTACTTC
>TRBD1|TRBV9|NA|TRBJ1-2
CASSGDRGPISNYGYTF
TGTGCCAGCAGCGGGGACAGGGGGCCGATATCTAACTATGGCTACACCTTC
>NA|TRBV5-1|few|TRBJ1-1
CASSLGGEAFF
TGCGCCAGCAGCTTGGGAGGTGAAGCTTTCTTT
>NA|TRBV3-1/TRBV3-2|NA|TRBJ2-1
CASSQDQRQAYNEQFF
TGTGCCAGCAGCCAAGATCAAAGACAGGCCTACAATGAGCAGTTCTTC
>TRBD2|TRBV15|NA|TRBJ2-3
CATSGGLAGYTDTQYF
TGTGCCACCAGCGGAGGACTAGCGGGGTACACAGATACGCAGTATTTT
>TRBD1|TRBV7-3|NA|TRBJ1-2
CASSTGALNYGYTF
TGTGCCAGCAGTACAGGGGCCCTAAACTATGGCTACACCTTC
>TRBD2|TRBV5-8|NA|TRBJ2-3
CASSLRTGGPDTQYF
TGTGCCAGCAGCTTACGGACGGGAGGGCCAGATACGCAGTATTTT
>TRBD2|TRBV19|once|TRBJ2-5
CASSSTSGVETQYF
TGTGCCAGTAGTTCTACTAGCGGGGTAGAGACCCAGTACTTC
>NA|TRBV5-5|NA|TRBJ2-5
CASSLQRRQETQYF
TGTGCCAGCAGCCTGCAGCGGAGGCAAGAGACCCAGTACTTC
>NA|TRBV12-3/TRBV12-4|NA|TRBJ1-2
CASRKGGAGYTF
TGTGCCAGCAGGAAGGGAGGAGCCGGCTACACCTTC
>TRBD1|TRBV19|NA|TRBJ1-3
CASSPGDSSGNTIYF
TGTGCCAGTAGTCCCGGGGACAGTTCTGGAAACACCATATATTTT
>TRBD2|TRBV5-1|NA|TRBJ2-3
CASSLLAGAPGVDTQYF
TGCGCCAGCAGCTTGCTAGCGGGGGCCCCGGGGGTAGATACGCAGTATTTT
>NA|TRBV2|NA|TRBJ1-5
CASSEGGPNQPQHF
TGTGCCAGCAGTGAAGGGGGGCCCAATCAGCCCCAGCATTTT
>NA|TRBV19|NA|TRBJ1-5
CASSIGYWRDSNQPQHF
TGTGCCAGTAGTATAGGGTACTGGAGGGATAGCAATCAGCCCCAGCATTTT
>TRBD1|TRBV10-3|NA|TRBJ1-5
CAISESGQGQQPQHF
TGTGCCATCAGTGAGTCGGGACAGGGTCAGCAGCCCCAGCATTTT
>NA|TRBV3-1/TRBV3-2|NA|TRBJ2-1
CASSHISDDEQFF
TGTGCCAGCAGCCATATCAGCGACGATGAGCAGTTCTTC
>NA|TRBV4-1|NA|TRBJ2-1
CASSQEGWGSRSYNEQFF
TGCGCCAGCAGCCAAGAAGGTTGGGGCTCGCGGTCCTACAATGAGCAGTTCTTC
>TRBD1|TRBV2|NA|TRBJ1-2
CASSEALGDRAGYGYTF
TGTGCCAGCAGTGAAGCGCTTGGGGACAGGGCGGGATATGGCTACACCTTC
>NA|TRBV4-3|once|TRBJ1-5
CASSQEAGYQPQHF
TGCGCCAGCAGCCAAGAAGCGGGGTATCAGCCCCAGCATTTT
>NA|TRBV6-5|once|TRBJ1-5
CATHRIGNQPQHF
TGTGCCACGCACAGGATTGGCAATCAGCCCCAGCATTTT
>NA|TRBV5-1|NA|TRBJ1-1
CASSSQGVGSEAFF
TGCGCCAGCAGCTCCCAGGGTGTAGGGTCTGAAGCTTTCTTT
>TRBD2|TRBV7-9|NA|TRBJ2-5
CASSLKRTSGGQETQYF
TGTGCCAGCAGCCTAAAACGGACTAGCGGGGGGCAAGAGACCCAGTACTTC
>NA|TRBV7-9|NA|TRBJ1-6
CASSPSTGQPLHF
TGTGCCAGCAGCCCAAGCACGGGTCAACCCCTCCACTTT
>NA|TRBV4-3|NA|TRBJ2-7
CASSQEARGALSEQYF
TGCGCCAGCAGCCAAGAGGCCAGGGGGGCGCTCTCCGAGCAGTACTTC
>NA|TRBV30|NA|TRBJ1-2
CAWSPAGVGHGYTF
TGTGCCTGGAGTCCAGCGGGAGTGGGCCATGGCTACACCTTC
>NA|TRBV7-2|NA|TRBJ1-2
CASSLPGEVYGYTF
TGTGCCAGCAGCTTACCCGGGGAAGTTTATGGCTACACCTTC
>NA|TRBV19|NA|TRBJ1-1
CATQQGSEAFF
TGTGCCACGCAACAGGGTTCTGAAGCTTTCTTT
>NA|TRBV5-4|NA|TRBJ1-1
CASSPGVVPEAFF
TGTGCCAGCAGCCCCGGAGTAGTACCTGAAGCTTTCTTT
>TRBD1|TRBV5-6|once|TRBJ1-5
CASSLWQGVRQPQHF
TGTGCCAGCAGCTTGTGGCAGGGGGTGCGACAGCCCCAGCATTTT
>NA|TRBV6-5|few|TRBJ1-1
CASSYTFQETNTEAFF
TGTGCCAGCAGTTACACGTTTCAGGAAACGAACACTGAAGCTTTCTTT
>NA|TRBV27|NA|TRBJ1-2
CASSWGPGKFDGYTF
TGTGCCAGCAGTTGGGGGCCAGGGAAATTCGATGGCTACACCTTC
>NA|TRBV3-1/TRBV3-2|NA|TRBJ1-2
CASRGRGTANYGYTF
TGTGCCAGCAGGGGACGGGGGACGGCTAACTATGGCTACACCTTC
>NA|TRBV27|NA|TRBJ2-2
CASSLRKLTGELFF
TGTGCCAGCAGCCTTCGCAAGCTCACCGGGGAGCTGTTTTTT
>NA|TRBV11-2|NA|TRBJ2-5
CASSLESGYGQSGTQYF
TGTGCCAGCAGCTTAGAATCCGGTTATGGACAGTCGGGGACCCAGTACTTC
>NA|TRBV25-1|NA|TRBJ2-7
CASSERRAGSSYEQYF
TGTGCCAGCAGTGAAAGGAGGGCAGGTAGCTCCTACGAGCAGTACTTC
>TRBD2|TRBV18|once|TRBJ2-5
CASSSGLALETQYF
TGTGCCAGCTCATCAGGACTAGCATTAGAGACCCAGTACTTC
>NA|TRBV2|NA|TRBJ2-2
CASSYRVTGELFF
TGTGCCAGCAGTTACAGGGTAACCGGGGAGCTGTTTTTT
>TRBD1|TRBV9|NA|TRBJ1-2
CASSVGQTYGYTF
TGTGCCAGCAGCGTGGGACAGACGTATGGCTACACCTTC
>NA|TRBV4-1|NA|TRBJ1-2
CASSQDPYGYTF
TGCGCCAGCAGCCAAGACCCGTATGGCTACACCTTC
>TRBD1|TRBV9|NA|TRBJ2-5
CASRGSGTDTETQYF
TGTGCCAGCAGAGGTTCCGGGACAGACACGGAGACCCAGTACTTC
>NA|TRBV29-1|NA|TRBJ1-2
CSVEDHGAGFYGYTF
TGCAGCGTTGAAGATCATGGTGCAGGGTTCTATGGCTACACCTTC
>TRBD1|TRBV7-8|few|TRBJ2-2
CASRLTDRGPFAGTGELFF
TGTGCCAGCAGGCTAACGGACAGGGGGCCTTTTGCTGGCACCGGGGAGCTGTTTTTT
>NA|TRBV2|NA|TRBJ1-4
CASSPTRGRNQKLFF
TGTGCCAGCAGCCCTACGCGGGGACGTAATCAAAAACTGTTTTTT
>NA|TRBV12-3/TRBV12-4|NA|TRBJ1-4
CASSFSSQEDLFF
TGTGCCAGCAGTTTTTCGTCCCAGGAGGACCTGTTTTTT